A single sample gave rise to the 27 T cell receptor beta chains below, sequenced in a study of beta chain features in type 1 diabetes (dated by TCRdb to between 2018 and 2020). Libraries were made using the immunoSEQ multiplex PCR assay. All of the isolated RNA was reverse transcribed with the High Capacity cDNA Reverse Transcription Kit, so expressed TCRB transcripts were sequenced. Drawn from immuneACCESS, this table holds only the in-frame rearrangements with V and J called that TCRdb kept. Clones are partly lost; checked studies trace under half to an unresolved V gene and leave the rest unexplained. This sample lists fewer than 650,000 clones; 15% to 17% were detected once. Of the sample, approximately 0.093% is held by the ten largest clones. Sequenced sample: naive CD4+ T cells from blood. The cell subset or site label, read with the paper, signifies: true naive CD4+ T cells. The receptor set was obtained from a man younger than 35 in good health.

This clone was seen only a few times. The gene calls are TRBV27 and TRBJ2-5, with TRBD2 matching over 11 bases. V dropped 3 bases and J dropped 1; count of bases not matched to a gene: 1. Germline-derived CDR1 and CDR2 are MNHEY and SMNVEV (reference sequence). There are 15 residues in the CDR3. DNA for the CDR3: TGTGCCAGCAGTTTTCTAGCGGGGGGCCAAGAGACCCAGTACTTC. Amino acids: CASSFLAGGQETQYF.

This clone was found a few times. This chain joins TRBV6-1 and TRBJ2-2, with D possibly being TRBD1 (5 bases). This CDR3 is built from 16 residues. Germline values: CDR1 MNHNS, CDR2 SASEGT. V was cut by 1 base and J by 0 bases, with 9 bases left in between. The CDR3 sequence: CASSEDRRPNTGELFF. The DNA for the CDR3 is TGTGCCAGCAGTGAAGACAGGCGTCCGAACACCGGGGAGCTGTTTTTT.

This chain links TRBV6-1 with TRBJ2-1, with D unresolved. Trimming left V 1 base short and J 5 bases short, with 6 bases between. CDR1 and CDR2 (germline): MNHNS, SASEGT. The CDR3 length is 13 residues. The CDR3 region has the DNA TGTGCCAGCAGTGAAGTGGTGAACAATGAGCAGTTCTTC. Protein product: CASSEVVNNEQFF.

The chain links TRBV7-9 to TRBJ2-7; a weak D match, TRBD1 (6 bases). CDR3 length equals 15 residues. V shed 2 bases and J shed 1 base, with 12 bases lying between them. Germline V lookup: CDR1 SEHNR, CDR2 FQNEAQ (reference sequence). CDR3 DNA sequence: TGTGCCAGCAGCTTATTTGGACAGCGATCCTACGAGCAGTACTTC. Translation: CASSLFGQRSYEQYF.

The chain employs TRBV15 and TRBJ2-7, with 11 bases aligning to TRBD1. Unmatched junction bases numbered 6, after V lost 5 bases and J lost 3 bases. Germline assignment: CDR1 LNHNV and CDR2 YYDKDF (reference sequence). CDR3 length: 15 residues. CDR3 protein: CATSRRGQGGYEQYF. The CDR3 DNA follows: TGTGCCACCAGCCGAAGGGGACAGGGGGGCTACGAGCAGTACTTC.

This clone was seen more than once but under ten times. The chain joins TRBV6-1 to TRBJ1-2, with 7 bases matching TRBD1. CDR3 length equals 15 residues. Trimming took 5 bases from V and 0 from J; bases not matched to a gene: 6. Germline assignment: CDR1 MNHNS and CDR2 SASEGT. CDR3 nucleotides: TGTGCCAGCAGTCCCCGGGACAGAACTAACTATGGCTACACCTTC. Encoded protein: CASSPRDRTNYGYTF.

The chain couples TRBV2 to TRBJ1-1, with D possibly being TRBD1 (5 bases). This CDR3 comprises 15 residues. In germline, CDR1 is SNHLY, CDR2 FYNNEI. The V end was cut by 6 bases, the J end by 5 bases, with 19 bases between. CDR3 in amino acids: CASSLDPTVRTEAFF. CDR3 DNA: TGTGCCAGCAGCCTCGACCCGACAGTGAGGACTGAAGCTTTCTTT.

This sequence joins TRBV7-2 and TRBJ2-1; 12 bases line up with TRBD2. There are 15 residues in the CDR3. The ends lost 0 bases at V and 9 bases at J; junction bases unmatched: 3. Germline CDR1 is SGHTA and CDR2 is FQGNSA. The CDR3 sequence is CASSLALAGGAEQFF. CDR3 nucleotide sequence: TGTGCCAGCAGCTTAGCCCTAGCGGGAGGGGCTGAGCAGTTCTTC.

There are a few counts of this clone. The V and J genes are TRBV9 and TRBJ1-2; no reliable D call. The germline V gene has CDR1 SGDLS and CDR2 YYNGEE. V was pared by 1 base and J by 2 bases, with 6 bases between. CDR3 length equals 13 residues. CDR3 coding DNA: TGTGCCAGCAGCGTAAACCCAAACTATGGCTACACCTTC. Translating it yields CASSVNPNYGYTF.

CDR3 coding DNA: TGTGCCAGCAGTTTTCCGGGACAGGGGAAAAGATATGGCTACACCTTC. It encodes CASSFPGQGKRYGYTF. The gene calls are TRBV5-8 and TRBJ1-2; 10 nucleotides match TRBD1. Germline V gene lookup returns CDR1 SGHTS and CDR2 YDEGEE. V shed 5 bases, J shed 5 bases, and the junction held 12 bases outside the gene matches. This CDR3 region has 16 residues. The variable domain in full, with the rest retrieved from reference TRBV5-8 and TRBJ1-2, is EAGVTQSPTHLIKTRGQQATLRCSPISGHTSVYWYQQALGLGLQFLLWYDEGEERNRGNFPPRFSGRQFPNYSSELNVNALELEDSALYLCASSFPGQGKRYGYTFGSGTRLTVV.

V is TRBV5-1 and J is TRBJ2-7; D tentatively reads TRBD1 or TRBD2 (5 bases each). With 0 bases removed from V and 5 bases from J, the gap between germline ends came to 18 bases. The germline V gene encodes CDR1 SGHRS and CDR2 YFSETQ. The CDR3 is made up of 16 amino acids. Written as DNA, the CDR3 is TGCGCCAGCAGCTTGGTTGCAGCCAAGGGGACCCACGAGCAGTACTTC. Its translation: CASSLVAAKGTHEQYF.

This clone was recorded a few times. The chain carries TRBV29-1 and TRBJ1-2; D possibly corresponds to TRBD1 (6 bases). CDR1 and CDR2 (germline): SQVTM, ANQGSEA. With 5 bases removed from V and 4 bases from J, the gap between germline ends came to 11 bases. The CDR3 contains 12 residues. In DNA form, the CDR3 reads TGCAGCGTTATCGGGGGGGCCTATGGCTACACCTTC. As protein: CSVIGGAYGYTF.

This clone turned up a few times. The chain links TRBV19 to TRBJ2-7; 11 bases line up with TRBD1. The germline V gene encodes CDR1 LNHDA and CDR2 SQIVND (reference sequence). The V segment lost 3 bases and the J segment 3 bases; nucleotides outside the gene matches: 4. The CDR3 has 15 residues. The CDR3: CASSISGTGGYEQYF. CDR3 coding DNA: TGTGCCAGTAGTATCTCCGGGACAGGGGGCTACGAGCAGTACTTC.

V and J are TRBV12-5 and TRBJ2-1; 8 bases match TRBD2. The junction had 6 bases not matched to a gene; V was cut back by 0 bases and J by 8 bases. Per germline, CDR1 LGHNT and CDR2 FRNRAP. CDR3 size: 15 residues. The CDR3 DNA reads as TGTGCTAGTGGTTTGGTATTAGCGGGGCGGGATGAGCAGTTCTTC. It is translated as CASGLVLAGRDEQFF.

There are a few counts of this clone. This chain joins TRBV4-2 and TRBJ2-7; D is ambiguous. Germline CDR1 reads LGHNA; CDR2 reads YNFKEQ. The V gene lost 0 bases and the J gene lost 2 bases, with 8 bases spanning the gap. This CDR3 region has 14 residues. The CDR3, as DNA: TGTGCCAGCAGCCAAGATATGGCAGCCTACGAGCAGTACTTC. Amino acids: CASSQDMAAYEQYF.

This clone occurred a few times. CDR3: CASSPGYEQYF. The CDR3 bases are TGTGCCAGCAGTCCCGGCTACGAGCAGTACTTC. The chain joins TRBV28 to TRBJ2-7; D is unclear. The length of the CDR3 is 11 residues. V was clipped by 5 bases and J by 3 bases, with 5 bases between them. Germline lookup yields CDR1 MDHEN and CDR2 SYDVKM.

The sample holds a few counts of this clone. The chain employs TRBV11-2 and TRBJ2-1; 9 positions agree with TRBD1. Germline V gives CDR1 SGHAT, CDR2 FQNNGV. V trimming: 1 base; J trimming: 14 bases; junction bases outside the gene matches: 12. The CDR3 is made up of 15 amino acids. The CDR3 nucleotides are TGTGCCAGCAGCTTAGTTCGGATTGCCGGGACAGGGAAGTTCTTC. Translated: CASSLVRIAGTGKFF.

The rearrangement uses TRBV19 and TRBJ2-3; TRBD1 might be the D (6 bases). The germline V gene has CDR1 LNHDA and CDR2 SQIVND (reference sequence). V gave up 3 bases and J gave up 0 bases, with 16 bases separating them. The CDR3 has 17 amino acids. DNA of the CDR3: TGTGCCAGTAGTATTTCGGTAGGGGGTTCTAGCACAGATACGCAGTATTTT. Its protein is CASSISVGGSSTDTQYF. Filled out from reference TRBV19 and TRBJ2-3, the complete variable domain reads DGGITQSPKYLFRKEGQNVTLSCEQNLNHDAMYWYRQDPGQGLRLIYYSQIVNDFQKGDIAEGYSVSREKKESFPLTVTSAQKNPTAFYLCASSISVGGSSTDTQYFGPGTRLTVL.

This clone turned up a few times. The chain carries TRBV9 and TRBJ2-1; 8 nucleotides line up with TRBD2. J gave up 4 bases and V 2 bases, and 8 bases lay outside the gene matches. This CDR3 spans 16 amino acids. Germline loops: CDR1 SGDLS, CDR2 YYNGEE. CDR3 nucleotides: TGTGCCAGCAGCGTTACGGGACTAGAGGCTTACAATGAGCAGTTCTTC. It encodes CASSVTGLEAYNEQFF.

The CDR3 reads CASSFQGGRELFF. CDR3 nucleotides: TGTGCCAGCAGCTTTCAGGGGGGCCGGGAGCTGTTTTTT. V usage is TRBV7-9 and J usage is TRBJ2-2; perhaps TRBD1 as D (7 bases). Germline lookup yields CDR1 SEHNR and CDR2 FQNEAQ (reference sequence). The length of the CDR3 is 13 residues. The V gene lost 3 bases and the J gene lost 9 bases, with 11 bases spanning the gap.

This clone was detected only a few times. The chain links TRBV30 to TRBJ1-6; D may be TRBD1 (5 bases). Germline CDR1 and CDR2: GTSNPN and SVGIG (reference sequence). The germline V and J ends were trimmed by 3 bases and 13 bases, with 16 bases remaining between them. The CDR3 is made up of 13 amino acids. The CDR3 DNA reads TGTGCCTGGAGAGGGCAGGGAGAGAGGCCCCTCCACTTT. It specifies CAWRGQGERPLHF.

CDR3 nucleotides: TGTGCCAGTAGTACCTACGGGAGGCGTGAAAAACTGTTTTTT. Amino acid sequence: CASSTYGRREKLFF. The rearrangement uses TRBV19 and TRBJ1-4, with D unresolved. The CDR3 is made up of 14 amino acids. Germline CDR1 and CDR2: LNHDA and SQIVND (reference sequence). V lost 4 bases and J lost 7, with 13 bases in between.

CDR3 sequence reads: CASSLDPQGRKVSEQYF. In DNA form, the CDR3 reads TGTGCCAGCAGCTTAGACCCTCAGGGGCGAAAAGTATCCGAGCAGTACTTC. The rearrangement joins TRBV7-2 to TRBJ2-7; maybe TRBD1 (6 bases). V gave up 1 base and J gave up 6 bases, with 22 bases separating them. The CDR3 consists of 17 residues. Germline CDR1 reads SGHTA; CDR2 reads FQGNSA.

The chain joins TRBV5-4 to TRBJ1-2; possible D gene TRBD1, 5 bases. Germline assignment: CDR1 SGHNT and CDR2 YYREEE (reference sequence). There are 15 residues in the CDR3. Trimming took off 0 bases at V and 7 bases at J, with 16 bases between the two ends. The CDR3 bases are TGTGCCAGCAGCTTGGCGCCGAACGGGGGTGGTGGCTACACCTTC. Amino acid sequence: CASSLAPNGGGGYTF.

The chain is built from TRBV11-2 and TRBJ2-7; no clear D gene. The CDR3 extends over 13 amino acids. CDR1 SGHAT and CDR2 FQNNGV come from the germline V gene. The V and J ends lost 2 bases and 4 bases respectively, with 9 bases between them. CDR3 region: CASSLSLGYEQYF. The CDR3 nucleotides read TGTGCCAGCAGCTTATCGTTAGGTTACGAGCAGTACTTC.

This clone was detected only a few times. CDR3 DNA: TGTGCCAGCAGCTTAGACGGAACCTACGAGCAGTACTTC. It codes for CASSLDGTYEQYF. V gene TRBV11-2 combines with J gene TRBJ2-7; no definite D call. This CDR3 has 13 amino acids. Trimming took off 0 bases at V and 2 bases at J, with 5 bases between the two ends. The germline V gene has CDR1 SGHAT and CDR2 FQNNGV.

This clone was seen only a few times. CDR3 sequence: CASRRDRATKNIQYF. The CDR3 DNA reads TGTGCCAGCAGACGGGACAGGGCAACCAAAAACATTCAGTACTTC. The chain links TRBV5-4 to TRBJ2-4, with TRBD1 matching 9 bases. With V trimmed by 5 bases and J by 2 bases, 5 bases remained unmatched. Germline lookup yields CDR1 SGHNT and CDR2 YYREEE (reference sequence). The CDR3 is 15 amino acids.